The T cell receptor beta chain under discussion was sequenced for a study of cytomegalovirus exposure and HLA in healthy donors. In the PCR, 60 Vbeta and 13 Jbeta primers were used. Sequencing used immunoSEQ multiplex PCR; TCRdb keeps in-frame clones, though not all of them. This table holds roughly 78,000 clones. To note about this clone: The antigen remains unidentified.

Study-wide results and caveats: Associated with HLA alleles at 0.05 false discovery rate in a later analysis were over 15,000 TCR beta sequences. Excluded were some V segments that proved indistinguishable, including TRBV6-2 and TRBV6-3. Later analysis identified a missense DCLRE1C variant that was linked to TCR beta V- and J-gene trimming.

Trimming shortened V by 4 bases and J by 6 bases, and 16 bases separated the two germline ends. The CDR3 has 15 residues. Germline assignment: CDR1 SEHNR and CDR2 FQNEAQ (reference sequence). This chain connects TRBV7-9 to TRBJ2-1; no definite D call. Sequencing was performed on PBMCs. The TCR sequence derives from a man aged 40-55 years in good health and CMV-seronegative. The CDR3 DNA reads TGTGCCAGCAGCTCGTCAAACAGCCGTCGCAATGAGCAGTTCTTC. Its translation is CASSSSNSRRNEQFF. The full variable domain, in which reference TRBV7-9 and TRBJ2-1 provide the parts outside the CDR3, is DTGVSQNPRHKITKRGQNVTFRCDPISEHNRLYWYRQTLGQGPEFLTYFQNEAQLEKSRLLSDRFSAERPKGSFSTLEIQRTEQGDSAMYLCASSSSNSRRNEQFFGPGTRLTVL.